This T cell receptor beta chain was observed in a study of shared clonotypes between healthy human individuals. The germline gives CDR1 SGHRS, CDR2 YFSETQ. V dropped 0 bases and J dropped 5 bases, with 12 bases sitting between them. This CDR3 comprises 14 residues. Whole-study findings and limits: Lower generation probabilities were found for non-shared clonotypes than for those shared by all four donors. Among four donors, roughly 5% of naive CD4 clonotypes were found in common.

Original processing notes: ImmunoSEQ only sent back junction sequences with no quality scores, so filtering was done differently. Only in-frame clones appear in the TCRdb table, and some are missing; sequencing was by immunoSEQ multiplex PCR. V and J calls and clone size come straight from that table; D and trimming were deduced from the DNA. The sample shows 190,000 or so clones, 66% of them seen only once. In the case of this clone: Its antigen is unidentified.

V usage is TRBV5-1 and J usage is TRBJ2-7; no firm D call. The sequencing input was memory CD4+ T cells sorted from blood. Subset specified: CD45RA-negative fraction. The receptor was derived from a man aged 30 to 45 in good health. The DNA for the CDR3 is TGCGCCAGCAGCTTGGTCGCAGGCCAGCACGAGCAGTACTTC. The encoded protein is CASSLVAGQHEQYF.